Each of the 10 T cell receptor beta chains below was sequenced from the same sample in a study of blood T cell repertoires in COVID-19. Some clones are missing from TCRdb's copy, which holds only in-frame ones; the method was immunoSEQ multiplex PCR. The data show around 450,000 clones, about 90% seen once. Sequencing was performed on PBMCs or T cells enriched from blood (not recorded which). These receptors came from a man between 18 and 35 years old who had recovered from COVID-19.

This clone was detected only a few times. This chain connects TRBV13 to TRBJ1-6; perhaps TRBD1 as D (6 bases). This CDR3 comprises 15 residues. The V gene lost 6 bases and the J gene lost 6 bases, with 15 bases spanning the gap. The germline gives CDR1 PRHDT, CDR2 FYEKMQ (reference sequence). CDR3 bases: TGTGCCAGCAGTTCTAACAGGGACGTTAATTCACCCCTCCACTTT. It codes for CASSSNRDVNSPLHF.

The V and J genes are TRBV11-2 and TRBJ1-4; D gene ambiguous. Germline loops: CDR1 SGHAT, CDR2 FQNNGV. Trimming removed 0 bases from V and 3 bases from J, with 8 bases in between. The CDR3 is made up of 15 amino acids. The CDR3 here is CASSLEAEANEKLFF. CDR3 sequence (DNA): TGTGCCAGCAGCTTAGAGGCAGAGGCTAATGAAAAACTGTTTTTT.

The V call is TRBV3-1 (or the pseudogene TRBV3-2), the J call TRBJ2-1, with 9 bases matching TRBD2. Looked up from germline, CDR1 is LGHDT and CDR2 is YNNKEL (reference sequence). CDR3 length equals 16 residues. V lost 2 bases, J lost 7 bases, and 9 bases stayed unmatched. The CDR3 reads CASSQMLSGRMNEQFF. DNA for the CDR3: TGTGCCAGCAGCCAAATGCTCAGCGGGAGGATGAATGAGCAGTTCTTC.

This clone showed up just once. The chain combines TRBV5-6 with TRBJ2-1; tentatively, D is TRBD1 (6 bases). CDR3 length equals 15 residues. Germline CDR1 reads SGHDT; CDR2 reads YYEEEE. V dropped 2 bases and J dropped 3 bases, with 12 bases sitting between them. The CDR3 loop is CASSFRGQLYNEQFF. Written as DNA, the CDR3 is TGTGCCAGCAGCTTCCGCGGACAGCTCTACAATGAGCAGTTCTTC.

The V call is TRBV7-8, the J call TRBJ1-1, with a weak D call TRBD1 (5 bases). CDR1 SGHVS and CDR2 FQNEAQ come from the germline V gene. The CDR3 runs 16 residues. The V end was cut by 6 bases, the J end by 0 bases, with 17 bases between. The CDR3 sequence: CASRYRGGGLNTEAFF. The CDR3 bases are TGTGCCAGCAGATATAGGGGTGGAGGGTTGAACACTGAAGCTTTCTTT.

The V gene is TRBV7-9, the J gene TRBJ2-1, with 8 bases fitting TRBD2. The junction had 17 bases not matched to a gene; V was cut back by 5 bases and J by 14 bases. Germline V CDR1 and CDR2: SEHNR, FQNEAQ (reference sequence). The CDR3 loop spans 15 amino acids. The CDR3 sequence: CASSPPTSGANLEFF. The CDR3 nucleotides read TGTGCCAGCAGCCCCCCAACTAGCGGTGCCAACTTGGAGTTCTTC.

The CDR3 nucleotides are TGTGCCAGCAGCCAAAGGGGTAGCGGGGAGCTGTTTTTT. The encoded protein is CASSQRGSGELFF. The V gene is TRBV3-1 (or the pseudogene TRBV3-2), the J gene TRBJ2-2; D possibly corresponds to TRBD1 (5 bases). Germline V gives CDR1 LGHDT, CDR2 YNNKEL (reference sequence). The CDR3 runs 13 residues. Trimming removed 2 bases at V and 7 bases at J, with 8 bases between.

The chain carries TRBV14 and TRBJ1-1; D is unclear. The ends were cut back, 1 base at V and 10 bases at J, with 10 bases in the middle. The CDR3 is 12 amino acids. Germline loops: CDR1 SGHDN, CDR2 FVKESK. Written as DNA, the CDR3 is TGTGCCAGCAGCCAAGGGCGGATGCGAGCTTTCTTT. It codes for CASSQGRMRAFF.

V usage is TRBV18 and J usage is TRBJ2-5; 7 nucleotides align to TRBD1. Germline CDR1 KGHSH, CDR2 LQKENI. With V trimmed by 2 bases and J by 2 bases, 5 bases remained unmatched. The CDR3 runs 15 residues. The CDR3 region is CASSPNTGAQETQYF. CDR3 coding DNA: TGTGCCAGCTCACCAAACACAGGGGCACAAGAGACCCAGTACTTC.

The chain is built from TRBV9 and TRBJ2-2; 8 nucleotides agree with TRBD2. In germline, CDR1 is SGDLS, CDR2 YYNGEE. The CDR3 is 18 residues long. J was trimmed by 0 bases and V by 3 bases; bases with no gene match: 10. As DNA, the CDR3 is TGTGCCAGCAGCGAGGGACTAGTTTTCACTCCGAACACCGGGGAGCTGTTTTTT. Protein product: CASSEGLVFTPNTGELFF.